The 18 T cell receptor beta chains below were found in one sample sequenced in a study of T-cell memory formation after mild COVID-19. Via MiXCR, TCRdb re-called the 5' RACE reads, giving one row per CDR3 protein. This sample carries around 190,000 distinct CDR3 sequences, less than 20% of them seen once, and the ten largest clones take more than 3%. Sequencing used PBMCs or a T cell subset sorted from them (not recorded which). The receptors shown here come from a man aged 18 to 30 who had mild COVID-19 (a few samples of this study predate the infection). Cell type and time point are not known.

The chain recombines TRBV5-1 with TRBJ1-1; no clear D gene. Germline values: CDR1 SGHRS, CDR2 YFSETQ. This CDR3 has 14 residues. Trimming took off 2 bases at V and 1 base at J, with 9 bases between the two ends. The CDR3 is CASSLHRGNTEAFF. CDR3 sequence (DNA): TGCGCCAGCAGCTTACATCGGGGGAACACTGAAGCTTTCTTT.

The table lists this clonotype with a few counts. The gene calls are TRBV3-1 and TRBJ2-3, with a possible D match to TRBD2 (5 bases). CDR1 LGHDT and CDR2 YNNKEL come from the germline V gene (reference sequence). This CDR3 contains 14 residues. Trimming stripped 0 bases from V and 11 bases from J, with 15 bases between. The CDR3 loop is CASSQDPGNPLQYF. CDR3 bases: TGTGCCAGCAGCCAAGACCCCGGGAATCCTTTGCAGTATTTT.

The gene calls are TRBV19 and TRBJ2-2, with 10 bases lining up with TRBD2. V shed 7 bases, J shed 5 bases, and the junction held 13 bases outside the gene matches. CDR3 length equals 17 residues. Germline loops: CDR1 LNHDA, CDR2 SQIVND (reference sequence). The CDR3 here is CASTPVERGGWTGELFF. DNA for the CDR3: TGTGCCAGTACCCCCGTGGAGCGGGGGGGATGGACCGGGGAGCTGTTTTTT.

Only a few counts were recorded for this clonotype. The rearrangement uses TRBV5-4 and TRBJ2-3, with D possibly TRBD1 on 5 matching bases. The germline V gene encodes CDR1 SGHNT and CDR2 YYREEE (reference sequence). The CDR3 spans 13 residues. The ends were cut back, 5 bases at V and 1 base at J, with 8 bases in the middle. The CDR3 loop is CASRKQGTDTQYF. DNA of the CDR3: TGTGCCAGCAGAAAACAGGGCACAGATACGCAGTATTTT.

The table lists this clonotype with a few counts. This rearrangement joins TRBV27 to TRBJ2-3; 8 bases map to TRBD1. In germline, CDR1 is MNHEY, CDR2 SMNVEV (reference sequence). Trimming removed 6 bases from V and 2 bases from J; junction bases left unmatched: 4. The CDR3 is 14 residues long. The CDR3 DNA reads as TGTGCCAGCAGACAGGGGGGAGTCACAGATACGCAGTATTTT. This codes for CASRQGGVTDTQYF.

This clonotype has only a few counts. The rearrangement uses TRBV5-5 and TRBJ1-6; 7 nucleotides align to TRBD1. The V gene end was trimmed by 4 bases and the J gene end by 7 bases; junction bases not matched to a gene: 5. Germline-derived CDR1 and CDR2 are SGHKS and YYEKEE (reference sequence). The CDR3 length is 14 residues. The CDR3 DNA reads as TGTGCCAGCAGCGTGACAGGGTCCAATTCACCCCTCCACTTT. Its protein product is CASSVTGSNSPLHF.

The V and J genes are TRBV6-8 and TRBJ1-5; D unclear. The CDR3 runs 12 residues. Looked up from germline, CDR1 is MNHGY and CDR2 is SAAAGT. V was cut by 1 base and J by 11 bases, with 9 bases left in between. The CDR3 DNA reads TGTGCCAGCAGTTACTATTACACCGCCCAGCATTTT. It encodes CASSYYYTAQHF.

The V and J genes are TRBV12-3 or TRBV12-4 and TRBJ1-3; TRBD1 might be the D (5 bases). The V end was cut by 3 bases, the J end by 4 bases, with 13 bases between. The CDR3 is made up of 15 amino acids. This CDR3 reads CASSLAGTSGNTIYF. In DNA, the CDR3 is TGTGCCAGCAGTTTGGCAGGGACTTCGGGAAACACCATATATTTT.

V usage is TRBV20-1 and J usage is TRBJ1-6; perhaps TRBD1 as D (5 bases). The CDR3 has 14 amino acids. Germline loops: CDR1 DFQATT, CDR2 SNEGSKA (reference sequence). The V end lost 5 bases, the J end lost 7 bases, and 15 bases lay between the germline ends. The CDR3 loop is CSAPRETENSPLHF. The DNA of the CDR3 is TGCAGTGCTCCCCGGGAGACAGAAAATTCACCCCTCCACTTT.

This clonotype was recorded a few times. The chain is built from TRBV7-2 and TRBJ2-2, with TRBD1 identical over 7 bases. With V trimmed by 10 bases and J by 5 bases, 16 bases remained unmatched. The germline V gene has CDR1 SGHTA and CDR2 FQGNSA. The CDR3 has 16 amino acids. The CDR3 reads CANTLQRTGRTGELFF. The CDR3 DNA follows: TGTGCCAATACCCTTCAACGGACAGGTAGAACCGGGGAGCTGTTTTTT.

CDR3 nucleotide sequence: TGCGCCAGCAGCAATGGATGGAACACTGAAGCTTTCTTT. Protein product: CASSNGWNTEAFF. The genes are TRBV5-1 and TRBJ1-1; D gene ambiguous. The germline V gene encodes CDR1 SGHRS and CDR2 YFSETQ. The V gene lost 4 bases and the J gene lost 1 base, with 8 bases spanning the gap. The CDR3 covers 13 residues.

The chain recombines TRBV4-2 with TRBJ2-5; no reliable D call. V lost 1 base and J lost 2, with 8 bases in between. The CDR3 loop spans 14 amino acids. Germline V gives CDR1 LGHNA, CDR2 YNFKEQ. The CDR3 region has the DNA TGTGCCAGCAGCCAAGTGGCAGAGCAAGAGACCCAGTACTTC. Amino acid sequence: CASSQVAEQETQYF.

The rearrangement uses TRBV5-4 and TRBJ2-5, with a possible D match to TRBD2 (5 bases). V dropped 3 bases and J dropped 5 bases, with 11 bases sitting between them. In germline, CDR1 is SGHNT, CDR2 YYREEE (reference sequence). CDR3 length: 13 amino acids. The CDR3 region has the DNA TGTGCCAGCAGCTCCCCTAGGGAGGAGACCCAGTACTTC. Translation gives CASSSPREETQYF.

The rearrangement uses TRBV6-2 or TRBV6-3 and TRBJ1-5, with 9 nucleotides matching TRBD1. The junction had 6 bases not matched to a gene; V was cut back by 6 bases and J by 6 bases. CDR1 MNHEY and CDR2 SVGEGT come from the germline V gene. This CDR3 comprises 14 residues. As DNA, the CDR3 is TGTGCCAGCAGCTTACAGGGGGCCCGTCAGCCCCAGCATTTT. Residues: CASSLQGARQPQHF.

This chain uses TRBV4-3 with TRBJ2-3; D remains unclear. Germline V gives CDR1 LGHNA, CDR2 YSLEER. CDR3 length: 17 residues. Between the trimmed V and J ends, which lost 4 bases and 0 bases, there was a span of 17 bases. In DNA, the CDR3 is TGCGCCAGCAGCCTGCTCCCTCGAGCGAAGAGCACAGATACGCAGTATTTT. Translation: CASSLLPRAKSTDTQYF.

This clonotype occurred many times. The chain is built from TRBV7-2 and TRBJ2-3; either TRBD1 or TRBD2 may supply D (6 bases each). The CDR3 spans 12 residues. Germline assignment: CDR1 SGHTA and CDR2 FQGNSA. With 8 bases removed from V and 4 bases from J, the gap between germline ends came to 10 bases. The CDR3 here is CASEGGSDTQYF. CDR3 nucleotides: TGTGCCAGCGAGGGGGGTTCAGATACGCAGTATTTT. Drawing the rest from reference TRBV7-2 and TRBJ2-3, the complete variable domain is GAGVSQSPSNKVTEKGKDVELRCDPISGHTALYWYRQSLGQGLEFLIYFQGNSAPDKSGLPSDRFSAERTGGSVSTLTIQRTQQEDSAVYLCASEGGSDTQYFGPGTRLTVL.

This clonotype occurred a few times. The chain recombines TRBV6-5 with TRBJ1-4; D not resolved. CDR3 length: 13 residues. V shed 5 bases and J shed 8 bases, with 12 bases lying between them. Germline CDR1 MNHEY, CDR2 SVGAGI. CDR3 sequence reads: CASSMGYREKLFF. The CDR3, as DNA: TGTGCCAGCAGTATGGGGTACCGGGAAAAACTGTTTTTT.

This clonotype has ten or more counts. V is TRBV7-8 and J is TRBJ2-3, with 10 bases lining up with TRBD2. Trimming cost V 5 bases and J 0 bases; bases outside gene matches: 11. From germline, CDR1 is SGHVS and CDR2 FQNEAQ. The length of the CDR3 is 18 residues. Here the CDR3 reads CASSLASGGGLSTDTQYF. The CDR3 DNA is TGTGCCAGCAGCCTGGCTAGCGGGGGTGGGTTAAGCACAGATACGCAGTATTTT.